This T cell receptor beta chain was found in a study of blood T cell repertoires in COVID-19. Study background: The analysed material was cDNA or gDNA that came from T cells, B-cell-depleted T cells, or PBMCs.

The CDR3 has 13 residues. V was cut by 1 base and J by 5 bases, with 8 bases left in between. Per the germline V gene, CDR1 is LGHDT and CDR2 is YNNKEL (reference sequence). Participants were aged about 18 to 100 years, lived in about 26 US areas, and enrolled virtually. Original handling: By means of reference gene primer amplification, nucleated cell counts were estimated. This table comes from immunoSEQ multiplex PCR, and its TCRdb copy is limited to in-frame clones, with some not included. V, J and clone size reflect that table, while D and trimming were determined from the DNA. Of 160,000 or so clones detected, about 90% appear once; the ten largest clones hold 1% to 1.5%.

The TCR sequence derives from a human donor with acute COVID-19. The donor label of this sample is uncertain. This chain uses TRBV3-1 (or the pseudogene TRBV3-2) with TRBJ2-5; no clear D gene. Input material: PBMCs or T cells enriched from blood (not recorded which). The CDR3 protein is CASSQVYGETQYF. Written as DNA, the CDR3 is TGTGCCAGCAGCCAAGTTTACGGGGAGACCCAGTACTTC.